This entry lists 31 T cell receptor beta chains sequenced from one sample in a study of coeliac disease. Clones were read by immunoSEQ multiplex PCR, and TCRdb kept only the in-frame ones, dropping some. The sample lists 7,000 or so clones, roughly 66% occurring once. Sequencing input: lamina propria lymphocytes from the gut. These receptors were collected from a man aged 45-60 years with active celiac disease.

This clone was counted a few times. As DNA, the CDR3 is TGTGCCAGCAGCTTAGTTGGCGGGACTTTTGATGAGCAGTTCTTC. This gives the protein CASSLVGGTFDEQFF. The chain is built from TRBV7-6 and TRBJ2-1; a possible D gene is TRBD2 (6 bases). The CDR3 extends over 15 amino acids. V shed 1 base and J shed 8 bases, with 15 bases lying between them. The germline V gene has CDR1 SGHVS and CDR2 FNYEAQ.

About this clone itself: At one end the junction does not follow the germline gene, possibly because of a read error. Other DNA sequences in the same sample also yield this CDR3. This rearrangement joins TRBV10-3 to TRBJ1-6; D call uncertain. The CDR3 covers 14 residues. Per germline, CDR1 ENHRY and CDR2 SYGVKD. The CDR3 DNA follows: TGTGCCATCAGTATAGGACTTGGCGATTCCCCCCTCCACTTT. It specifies CAISIGLGDSPLHF.

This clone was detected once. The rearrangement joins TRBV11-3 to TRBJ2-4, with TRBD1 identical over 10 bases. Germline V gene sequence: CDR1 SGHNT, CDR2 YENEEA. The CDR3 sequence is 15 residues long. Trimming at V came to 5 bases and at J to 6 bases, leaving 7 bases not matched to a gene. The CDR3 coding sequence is TGTGCCAGCAGCCCCCGGACAGGGGGTCGAAACATTCAGTACTTC. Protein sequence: CASSPRTGGRNIQYF.

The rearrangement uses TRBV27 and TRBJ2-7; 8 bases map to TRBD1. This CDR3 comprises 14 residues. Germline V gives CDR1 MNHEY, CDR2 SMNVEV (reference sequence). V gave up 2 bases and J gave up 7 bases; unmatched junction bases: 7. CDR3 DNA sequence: TGTGCCAGCAGTTTAGGACAGGGAATATGGGAGCAGTACTTC. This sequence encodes CASSLGQGIWEQYF.

The CDR3 DNA is TGTGCCAGCTCACCCCAGGGGGCGAGGAATACTGAAGCTTTCTTT. Its translation is CASSPQGARNTEAFF. The chain joins TRBV18 to TRBJ1-1; 8 bases map to TRBD1. V was clipped by 3 bases and J by 5 bases; unmatched bases: 8. Germline V lookup: CDR1 KGHSH, CDR2 LQKENI. The CDR3 runs to 15 residues.

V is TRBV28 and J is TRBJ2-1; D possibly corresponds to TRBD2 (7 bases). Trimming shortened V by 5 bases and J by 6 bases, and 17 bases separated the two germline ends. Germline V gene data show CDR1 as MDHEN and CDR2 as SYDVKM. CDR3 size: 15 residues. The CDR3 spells CASSPQGWGGNEQFF. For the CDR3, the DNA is TGTGCCAGCAGTCCTCAGGGGTGGGGGGGCAATGAGCAGTTCTTC. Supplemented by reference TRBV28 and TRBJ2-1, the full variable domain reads DVKVTQSSRYLVKRTGEKVFLECVQDMDHENMFWYRQDPGLGLRLIYFSYDVKMKEKGDIPEGYSVSREKKERFSLILESASTNQTSMYLCASSPQGWGGNEQFFGPGTRLTVL.

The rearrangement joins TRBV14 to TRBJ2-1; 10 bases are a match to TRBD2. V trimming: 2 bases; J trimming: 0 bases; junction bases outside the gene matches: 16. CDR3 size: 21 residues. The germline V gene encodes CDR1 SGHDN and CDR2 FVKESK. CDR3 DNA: TGTGCCAGCAGCCAACCCCGAGTTAGCGGGGGGTTTTCCTCCTCCTACAATGAGCAGTTCTTC. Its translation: CASSQPRVSGGFSSSYNEQFF. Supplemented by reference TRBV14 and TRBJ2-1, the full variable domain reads EAGVTQFPSHSVIEKGQTVTLRCDPISGHDNLYWYRRVMGKEIKFLLHFVKESKQDESGMPNNRFLAERTGGTYSTLKVQPAELEDSGVYFCASSQPRVSGGFSSSYNEQFFGPGTRLTVL.

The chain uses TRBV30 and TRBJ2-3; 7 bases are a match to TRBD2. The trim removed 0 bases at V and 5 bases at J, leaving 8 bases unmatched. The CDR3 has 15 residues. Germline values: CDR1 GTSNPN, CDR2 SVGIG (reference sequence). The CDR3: CAWSVRAGAVDTQYF. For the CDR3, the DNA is TGTGCCTGGAGTGTACGGGCGGGAGCGGTAGATACGCAGTATTTT.

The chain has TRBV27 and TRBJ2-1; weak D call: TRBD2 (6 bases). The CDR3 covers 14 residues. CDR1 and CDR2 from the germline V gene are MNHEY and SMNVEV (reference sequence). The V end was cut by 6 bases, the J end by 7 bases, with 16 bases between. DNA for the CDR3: TGTGCCAGCAGGTGGATGCTCGGGGGAAATGAGCAGTTCTTC. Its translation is CASRWMLGGNEQFF.

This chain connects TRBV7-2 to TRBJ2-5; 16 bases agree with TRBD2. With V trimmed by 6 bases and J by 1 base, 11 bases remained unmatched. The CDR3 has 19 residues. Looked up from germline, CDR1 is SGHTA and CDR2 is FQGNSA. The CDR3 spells CASRASVGLAGGGQETQYF. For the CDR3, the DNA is TGTGCCAGCAGAGCTAGTGTGGGACTAGCGGGAGGGGGCCAAGAGACCCAGTACTTC.

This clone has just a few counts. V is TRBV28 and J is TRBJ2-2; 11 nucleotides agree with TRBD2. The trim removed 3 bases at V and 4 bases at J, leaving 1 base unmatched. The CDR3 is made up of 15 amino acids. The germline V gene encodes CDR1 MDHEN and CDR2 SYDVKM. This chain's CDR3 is CASSFGTSGTGELFF. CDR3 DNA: TGTGCCAGCAGTTTCGGGACTAGCGGCACCGGGGAGCTGTTTTTT.

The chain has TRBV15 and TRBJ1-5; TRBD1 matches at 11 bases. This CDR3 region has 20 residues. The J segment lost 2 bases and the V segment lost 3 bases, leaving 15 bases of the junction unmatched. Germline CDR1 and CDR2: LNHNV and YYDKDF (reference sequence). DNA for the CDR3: TGTGCCACCAGCAGGAAGGTTTGGACAGGGGGCGTTTGGGGCAATCAGCCCCAGCATTTT. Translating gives CATSRKVWTGGVWGNQPQHF.

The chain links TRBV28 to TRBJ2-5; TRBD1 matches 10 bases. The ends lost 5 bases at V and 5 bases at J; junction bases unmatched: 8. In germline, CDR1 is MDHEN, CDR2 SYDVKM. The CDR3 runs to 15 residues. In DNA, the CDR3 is TGTGCCAGCAGTACACCGGGACAGGGGTTTGAGACCCAGTACTTC. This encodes CASSTPGQGFETQYF. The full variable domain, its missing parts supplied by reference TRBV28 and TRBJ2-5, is DVKVTQSSRYLVKRTGEKVFLECVQDMDHENMFWYRQDPGLGLRLIYFSYDVKMKEKGDIPEGYSVSREKKERFSLILESASTNQTSMYLCASSTPGQGFETQYFGPGTRLLVL.

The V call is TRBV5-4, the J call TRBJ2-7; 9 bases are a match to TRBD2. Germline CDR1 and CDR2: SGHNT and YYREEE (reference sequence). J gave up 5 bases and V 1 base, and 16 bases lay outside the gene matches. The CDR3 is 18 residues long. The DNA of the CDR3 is TGTGCCAGCAGCTTGTGTTCCTTGCGGGAGGGCCGAAAAAACGAGCAGTACGTC. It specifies CASSLCSLREGRKNEQYV.

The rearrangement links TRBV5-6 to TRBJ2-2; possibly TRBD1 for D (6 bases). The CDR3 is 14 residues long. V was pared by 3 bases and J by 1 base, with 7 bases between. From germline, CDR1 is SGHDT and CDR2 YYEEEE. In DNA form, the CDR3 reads TGTGCCAGCAGCTCGGACAGGAACACCGGGGAGCTGTTTTTT. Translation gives CASSSDRNTGELFF. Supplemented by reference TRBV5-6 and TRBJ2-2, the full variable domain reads DAGVTQSPTHLIKTRGQQVTLRCSPKSGHDTVSWYQQALGQGPQFIFQYYEEEERQRGNFPDRFSGHQFPNYSSELNVNALLLGDSALYLCASSSDRNTGELFFGEGSRLTVL.

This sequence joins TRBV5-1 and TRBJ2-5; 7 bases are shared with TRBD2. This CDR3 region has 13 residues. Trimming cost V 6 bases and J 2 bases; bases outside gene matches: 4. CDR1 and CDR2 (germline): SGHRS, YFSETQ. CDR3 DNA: TGCGCCAGCACCCCCGGGGGGCAAGAGACCCAGTACTTC. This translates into CASTPGGQETQYF.

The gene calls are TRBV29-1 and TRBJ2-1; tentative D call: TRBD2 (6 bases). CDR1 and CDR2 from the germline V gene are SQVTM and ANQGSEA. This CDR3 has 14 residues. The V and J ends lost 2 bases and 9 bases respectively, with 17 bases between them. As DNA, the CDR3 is TGCAGCGTTGAAATCAACTGGGGAGGAGGTGAGCAGTTCTTC. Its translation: CSVEINWGGGEQFF.

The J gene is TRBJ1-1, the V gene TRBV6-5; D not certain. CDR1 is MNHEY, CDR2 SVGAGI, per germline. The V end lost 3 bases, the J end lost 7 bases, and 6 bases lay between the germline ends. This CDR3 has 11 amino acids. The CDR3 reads CASSYHSEAFF. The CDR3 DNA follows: TGTGCCAGCAGTTATCACAGTGAAGCTTTCTTT.

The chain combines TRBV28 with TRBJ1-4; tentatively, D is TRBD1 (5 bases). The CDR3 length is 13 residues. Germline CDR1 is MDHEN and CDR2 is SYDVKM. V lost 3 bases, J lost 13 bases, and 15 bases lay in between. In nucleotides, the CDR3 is TGTGCCAGCAGTTTGACCTTGGGGACTGGACTGTTTTTT. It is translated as CASSLTLGTGLFF. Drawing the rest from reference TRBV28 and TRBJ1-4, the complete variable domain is DVKVTQSSRYLVKRTGEKVFLECVQDMDHENMFWYRQDPGLGLRLIYFSYDVKMKEKGDIPEGYSVSREKKERFSLILESASTNQTSMYLCASSLTLGTGLFFGSGTQLSVL.

The CDR3 reads CASSGQGAYEQYF. The CDR3 DNA follows: TGTGCCAGCAGCGGGCAGGGGGCTTACGAGCAGTACTTC. This chain connects TRBV9 to TRBJ2-7, with 8 bases fitting TRBD1. The J segment lost 4 bases and the V segment lost 3 bases, leaving 3 bases of the junction unmatched. The CDR3 is made up of 13 amino acids. Germline CDR1 SGDLS, CDR2 YYNGEE.

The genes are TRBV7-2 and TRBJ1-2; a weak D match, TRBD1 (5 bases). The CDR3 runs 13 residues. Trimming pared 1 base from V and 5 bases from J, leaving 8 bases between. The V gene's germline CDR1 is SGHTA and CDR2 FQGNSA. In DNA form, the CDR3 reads TGTGCCAGCAGCTTAGACAGGAGTTATGGCTACACCTTC. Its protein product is CASSLDRSYGYTF.

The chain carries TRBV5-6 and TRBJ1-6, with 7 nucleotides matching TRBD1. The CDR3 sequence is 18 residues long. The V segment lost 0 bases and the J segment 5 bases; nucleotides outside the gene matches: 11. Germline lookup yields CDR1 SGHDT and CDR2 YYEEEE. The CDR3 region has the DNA TGTGCCAGCAGCTTGGCTCGGGGACAGCTGCTTGATAATTCACCCCTCCACTTT. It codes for CASSLARGQLLDNSPLHF.

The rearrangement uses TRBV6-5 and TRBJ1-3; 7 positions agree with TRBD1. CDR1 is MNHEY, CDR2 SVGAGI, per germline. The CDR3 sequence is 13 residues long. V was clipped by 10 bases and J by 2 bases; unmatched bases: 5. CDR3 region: CATYQGAGNTIYF. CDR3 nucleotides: TGTGCCACCTATCAGGGGGCTGGAAACACCATATATTTT.

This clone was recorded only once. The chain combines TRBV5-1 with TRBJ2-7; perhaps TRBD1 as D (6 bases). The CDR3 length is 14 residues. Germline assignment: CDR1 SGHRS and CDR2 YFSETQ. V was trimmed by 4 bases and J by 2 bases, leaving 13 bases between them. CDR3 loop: CASSPQDSTYEQYF. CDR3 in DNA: TGCGCCAGCAGCCCCCAGGACAGTACCTACGAGCAGTACTTC.

The CDR3 loop is CAISFSGEKVKNTEAFF. The CDR3 nucleotides read TGTGCCATCAGTTTTTCAGGGGAAAAGGTGAAAAACACTGAAGCTTTCTTT. The V call is TRBV10-3, the J call TRBJ1-1, with D perhaps TRBD1 (6 bases). The germline V and J ends were trimmed by 5 bases and 2 bases, with 21 bases remaining between them. The germline CDR1 and CDR2 sequences are ENHRY and SYGVKD. The CDR3 contains 17 residues.

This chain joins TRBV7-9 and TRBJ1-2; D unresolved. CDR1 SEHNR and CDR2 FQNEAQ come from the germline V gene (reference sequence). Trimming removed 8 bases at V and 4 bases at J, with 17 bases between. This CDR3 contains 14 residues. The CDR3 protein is CASRPVGGFYGYTF. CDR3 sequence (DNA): TGTGCCAGCCGCCCCGTGGGAGGATTCTATGGCTACACCTTC.

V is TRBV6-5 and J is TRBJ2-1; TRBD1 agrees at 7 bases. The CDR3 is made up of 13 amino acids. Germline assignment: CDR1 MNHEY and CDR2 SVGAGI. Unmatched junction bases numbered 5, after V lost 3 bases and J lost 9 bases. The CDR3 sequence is CASSYEGGSEQFF. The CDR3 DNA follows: TGTGCCAGCAGTTATGAAGGGGGCAGTGAGCAGTTCTTC.

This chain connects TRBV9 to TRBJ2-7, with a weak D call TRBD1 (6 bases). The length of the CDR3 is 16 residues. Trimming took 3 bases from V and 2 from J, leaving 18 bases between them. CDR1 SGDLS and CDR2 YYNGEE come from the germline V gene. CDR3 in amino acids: CASSAPRQAITYEQYF. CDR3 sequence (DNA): TGTGCCAGCAGCGCCCCGAGACAGGCGATAACCTACGAGCAGTACTTC.

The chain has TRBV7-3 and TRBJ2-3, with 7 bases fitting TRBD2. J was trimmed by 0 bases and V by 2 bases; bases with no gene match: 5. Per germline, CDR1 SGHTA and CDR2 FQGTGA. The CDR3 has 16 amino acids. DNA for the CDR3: TGTGCCAGCAGCTTAGTGGGGGGGGTGAGCACAGATACGCAGTATTTT. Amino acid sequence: CASSLVGGVSTDTQYF. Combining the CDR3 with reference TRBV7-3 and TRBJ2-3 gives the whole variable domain GAGVSQTPSNKVTEKGKYVELRCDPISGHTALYWYRQSLGQGPEFLIYFQGTGAADDSGLPNDRFFAVRPEGSVSTLKIQRTERGDSAVYLCASSLVGGVSTDTQYFGPGTRLTVL.

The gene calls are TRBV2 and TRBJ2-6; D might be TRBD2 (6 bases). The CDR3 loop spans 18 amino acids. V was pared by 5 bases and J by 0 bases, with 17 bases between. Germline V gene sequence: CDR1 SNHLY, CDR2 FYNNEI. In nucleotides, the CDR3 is TGTGCCAGCAGTAAGCGGGTACAGATACTCTCTGGGGCCAACGTCCTGACTTTC. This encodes CASSKRVQILSGANVLTF.

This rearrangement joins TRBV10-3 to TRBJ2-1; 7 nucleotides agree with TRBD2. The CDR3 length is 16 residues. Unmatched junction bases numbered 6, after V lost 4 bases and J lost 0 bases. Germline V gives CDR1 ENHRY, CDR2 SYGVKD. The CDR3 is CAISALLAHSYNEQFF. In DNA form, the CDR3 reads TGTGCCATCAGTGCACTACTAGCGCACTCCTACAATGAGCAGTTCTTC.